This T cell receptor (beta chain) was retrieved from a study of identical twins' blood T cells. Study-wide results and limits: Twins shared more top CDR3 clonotypes than unrelated donors did.

CDR3 length: 12 amino acids. Germline V gives CDR1 DFQATT, CDR2 SNEGSKA (reference sequence). The V segment lost 6 bases and the J segment 5 bases; nucleotides outside the gene matches: 7. This clonotype was observed a few times. Antigen unknown. As processed by the authors: Per-library CDR3 reads ranged roughly 2 to 4 million; clonotypes, ~85,000 to ~500,000. TCRdb called the 5' RACE reads again in MiXCR, with one record for every CDR3 protein. It is TCRdb's table, rather than the study itself, that gives the V and J calls and clone size. In the table there are 300,000 to 400,000 distinct CDR3 sequences, roughly 27% of which are singletons.

The sequence derives from a woman aged 18-55 years in good health. The chain couples TRBV20-1 to TRBJ2-7; 7 bases align to TRBD2. What was sequenced was PBMCs. CDR3 DNA sequence: TGCAGTGCCTACTTTGGACTAGACGAGCAGTACTTC. This encodes CSAYFGLDEQYF.